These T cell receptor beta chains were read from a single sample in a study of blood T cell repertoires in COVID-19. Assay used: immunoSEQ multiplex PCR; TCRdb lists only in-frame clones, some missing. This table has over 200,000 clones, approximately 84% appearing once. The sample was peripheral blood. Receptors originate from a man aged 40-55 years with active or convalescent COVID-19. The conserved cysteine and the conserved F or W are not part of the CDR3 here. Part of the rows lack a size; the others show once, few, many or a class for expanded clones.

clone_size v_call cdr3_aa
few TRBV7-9 ASSHDGGNQPQH
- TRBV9 ASSPGQGGSPLH
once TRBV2 ASKDRLSNQPQH
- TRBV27 ASSSLWNRRDYGYT
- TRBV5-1 ASSLERGHSGNTIY
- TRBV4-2 ASSQGETGYTEAF
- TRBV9 ASSVSTGRTYEQY
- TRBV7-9 ASSSRTSGVTETQY
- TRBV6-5 ATQEGLGGELF
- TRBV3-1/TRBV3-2 ASSPGTTFYEQY
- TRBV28 AISAGNYGYT
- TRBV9 ASSVARDGYT
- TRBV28 ASSLRTSGGLTDTQY
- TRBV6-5 ASSYGGREKLF
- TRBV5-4 ASSSRDRGPLAGYT
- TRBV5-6 ASSLGQGAWGYT
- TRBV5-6 ASSLGIRGGETQY
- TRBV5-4 ASSWEQGRGQYNSPLH
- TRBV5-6 ASSLIAAYLTEAF
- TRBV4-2 ASSQDPVAGGPTAEQY
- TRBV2 ASSLSGTPYYEQY
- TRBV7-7 ASSLDPGDNEQF
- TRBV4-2 ASSYTSAGGNTIY